Presented here are 21 T cell receptor beta chains from one specimen sequenced in a study of patients and donors after allogeneic stem cell transplantation. MiXCR, run by TCRdb on the RT-PCR reads, gives a single entry per CDR3 protein. The sample yields 10,000 or so distinct CDR3 sequences, about 6.4% seen once. The sample comprised blood, either unsorted or a sorted T cell fraction (not recorded which). The receptors were gathered from a human donor who was either an allogeneic HSCT recipient or a stem cell or donor lymphocyte infusion donor (not recorded which). It is not recorded whose cells these are; they may come from a transplant donor.

This clonotype appeared many times. This rearrangement joins TRBV20-1 to TRBJ2-2, with 11 bases aligning to TRBD2. This CDR3 contains 15 residues. V shed 3 bases, J shed 1 base, and the junction held 1 base outside the gene matches. The germline V gene encodes CDR1 DFQATT and CDR2 SNEGSKA (reference sequence). The CDR3 DNA is TGCAGTGCTAGCGGACTAGCGGGGAACACCGGGGAGCTGTTTTTT. Protein sequence: CSASGLAGNTGELFF.

This clonotype was counted many times. The J gene is TRBJ2-3, the V gene TRBV18, with D possibly TRBD2 on 6 matching bases. The length of the CDR3 is 15 residues. CDR1 and CDR2 from the germline V gene are KGHSH and LQKENI. With 3 bases removed from V and 4 bases from J, the gap between germline ends came to 14 bases. The CDR3 DNA is TGTGCCAGCTCACCGATAACCCGGGGGTCAGATACGCAGTATTTT. Protein: CASSPITRGSDTQYF.

The chain carries TRBV4-3 and TRBJ2-2; 8 bases fit TRBD1. Losses at the gene ends were 3 bases for V and 5 bases for J; bases not matched to a gene: 8. The CDR3 covers 16 residues. CDR1 and CDR2 from the germline V gene are LGHNA and YSLEER. The DNA for the CDR3 is TGCGCCAGCAGCCAGGCTTGGACAGGGAGGACCGGGGAGCTGTTTTTT. This encodes CASSQAWTGRTGELFF.

This clonotype has ten or more counts. The chain combines TRBV20-1 with TRBJ1-3, with D hard to call. The V end lost 1 base, the J end lost 0 bases, and 7 bases lay between the germline ends. The CDR3 loop spans 14 amino acids. Germline values: CDR1 DFQATT, CDR2 SNEGSKA (reference sequence). The chain's CDR3 is CSARVTNSGNTIYF. The CDR3 bases are TGCAGTGCTAGAGTGACTAACTCTGGAAACACCATATATTTT.

The chain employs TRBV12-3 or TRBV12-4 and TRBJ2-1; 11 positions agree with TRBD2. This CDR3 has 16 amino acids. J lost 6 bases, V lost 1 base, and 5 bases had no gene match. CDR3 sequence reads: CASSLGLAGNLNEQFF. The CDR3 bases are TGTGCCAGCAGTTTAGGACTAGCGGGAAATCTCAATGAGCAGTTCTTC.

Ten or more counts support this clonotype. The V and J genes are TRBV15 and TRBJ2-1, with 9 bases matching TRBD1. The CDR3 covers 17 residues. Germline V lookup: CDR1 LNHNV, CDR2 YYDKDF (reference sequence). The V and J ends lost 0 bases and 7 bases, in that order; junction bases with no gene match: 10. The CDR3 here is CATSRDTLGTGINEQFF. The CDR3 DNA is TGTGCCACCAGCAGAGATACCCTTGGGACAGGGATTAATGAGCAGTTCTTC.

This clonotype is medium-sized (0.01 to 0.1%). This chain uses TRBV12-3 or TRBV12-4 with TRBJ1-1, with 9 bases aligning to TRBD1. The CDR3 has 13 amino acids. Germline trimming cut 5 bases from V and 7 bases from J; bases unmatched to any gene: 5. The CDR3 DNA is TGTGCCAGCAGTAATACAGGGGGCCGTGAAGCTTTCTTT. This gives the protein CASSNTGGREAFF.

Many counts were recorded for this clonotype. The rearrangement joins TRBV12-3 or TRBV12-4 to TRBJ1-2, with 8 bases aligning to TRBD1. V gave up 4 bases and J gave up 2 bases; unmatched junction bases: 6. This CDR3 has 15 amino acids. Here the CDR3 reads CASSSPDRENYGYTF. In DNA form, the CDR3 reads TGTGCCAGCAGTTCCCCGGACAGGGAAAACTATGGCTACACCTTC.

The chain joins TRBV6-5 to TRBJ2-7; D is undetermined. Germline V CDR1 and CDR2: MNHEY, SVGAGI. The CDR3 spans 14 residues. V was trimmed by 3 bases and J by 2 bases, leaving 11 bases between them. This chain's CDR3 is CASSYKDGPYEQYF. CDR3 in DNA: TGTGCCAGCAGTTATAAGGACGGGCCCTACGAGCAGTACTTC.

The V call is TRBV19, the J call TRBJ1-5; D is perhaps TRBD1 (5 bases). The germline V gene has CDR1 LNHDA and CDR2 SQIVND (reference sequence). The CDR3 contains 15 residues. V was shortened by 6 bases and J by 6 bases, with 18 bases between the two germline ends. CDR3 DNA: TGTGCCAGTAGAAATCTGGACATCGTGGGTCAGCCCCAGCATTTT. It translates to CASRNLDIVGQPQHF.

This clonotype was observed a handful of times. The V gene is TRBV28, the J gene TRBJ2-7, with 8 bases aligning to TRBD1. Germline CDR1 reads MDHEN; CDR2 reads SYDVKM. The CDR3 is 12 residues long. J was trimmed by 6 bases and V by 7 bases; bases with no gene match: 5. The CDR3 here is CASNTGGSEQYF. CDR3 in DNA: TGTGCCAGCAATACAGGGGGGAGCGAGCAGTACTTC.

The CDR3 here is CASSPSGRLHSGELFF. The CDR3 DNA reads TGTGCCAGCAGCCCAAGCGGGAGACTCCATAGCGGGGAGCTGTTTTTT. This chain joins TRBV5-4 and TRBJ2-2; 8 nucleotides agree with TRBD2. V gave up 4 bases and J gave up 7 bases; unmatched junction bases: 12. CDR3 length: 16 amino acids. Germline loops: CDR1 SGHNT, CDR2 YYREEE (reference sequence).

There are many counts of this clonotype. V and J are TRBV6-2 or TRBV6-3 and TRBJ2-1, with 10 bases identical to TRBD1. Trimming cost V 4 bases and J 4 bases; bases outside gene matches: 4. From germline, CDR1 is MNHEY and CDR2 SVGEGT. The CDR3 has 15 residues. The CDR3 protein is CASSSRGQGYNEQFF. CDR3 nucleotide sequence: TGTGCCAGCAGTTCTAGGGGACAGGGGTACAATGAGCAGTTCTTC.

This rearrangement joins TRBV30 to TRBJ2-3; TRBD2 might be the D (5 bases). Germline V lookup: CDR1 GTSNPN, CDR2 SVGIG (reference sequence). The CDR3 runs 14 residues. Trimming took off 1 base at V and 0 bases at J, with 8 bases between the two ends. CDR3 region: CAWSASGSTDTQYF. CDR3 sequence (DNA): TGTGCCTGGAGTGCCTCGGGAAGCACAGATACGCAGTATTTT.

Many counts were recorded for this clonotype. This rearrangement joins TRBV10-3 to TRBJ1-5, with D unclear. From germline, CDR1 is ENHRY and CDR2 SYGVKD. Trimming removed 3 bases from V and 4 bases from J, with 7 bases in between. This CDR3 contains 13 residues. CDR3 loop: CAISDYSNQPQHF. The DNA for the CDR3 is TGTGCCATCAGTGATTACAGTAATCAGCCCCAGCATTTT.

This clonotype is judged medium-sized (0.01 to 0.1%). The gene calls are TRBV7-6 and TRBJ1-1; D gene ambiguous. V lost 0 bases, J lost 8 bases, and 16 bases lay in between. The CDR3 loop spans 15 amino acids. Germline lookup yields CDR1 SGHVS and CDR2 FNYEAQ. CDR3 coding DNA: TGTGCCAGCAGCTTAGCAGATCGAGCGGCCGAAGAAGCTTTCTTT. Its protein is CASSLADRAAEEAFF.

This clonotype has ten or more counts. The gene calls are TRBV20-1 and TRBJ2-7, with 7 nucleotides matching TRBD2. V gave up 6 bases and J gave up 7 bases; unmatched junction bases: 12. This CDR3 has 13 residues. The germline V gene has CDR1 DFQATT and CDR2 SNEGSKA (reference sequence). The CDR3, as DNA: TGCAGTGCCACACTAGCGCAGTCGGGGGAGCAGTACTTC. It yields the protein CSATLAQSGEQYF.

This clonotype was detected ten times or more. This rearrangement joins TRBV4-1 to TRBJ1-4, with 8 bases identical to TRBD1. Germline values: CDR1 MGHRA, CDR2 YSYEKL. J lost 5 bases, V lost 3 bases, and 5 bases had no gene match. This CDR3 has 15 residues. Written as DNA, the CDR3 is TGCGCCAGCAGCCACCCGGGACAGGACAATGAAAAACTGTTTTTT. The encoded protein is CASSHPGQDNEKLFF.

By share of the sample, this clonotype is medium-sized. The gene calls are TRBV24-1 and TRBJ2-1; TRBD1 agrees at 8 bases. The germline V gene encodes CDR1 KGHDR and CDR2 SFDVKD. The V segment lost 5 bases and the J segment 9 bases; nucleotides outside the gene matches: 2. This CDR3 is built from 12 residues. The CDR3 nucleotides are TGTGCCACCAGTGTCGACAGGGGTGAGCAGTTCTTC. Its translation is CATSVDRGEQFF.

The table lists this clonotype with many counts. V gene TRBV7-9 combines with J gene TRBJ1-1, with D perhaps TRBD1 (6 bases). CDR3 length: 14 amino acids. V lost 2 bases to trimming and J lost 6 bases, with 13 bases between them. CDR1 is SEHNR, CDR2 FQNEAQ, per germline (reference sequence). CDR3 sequence: CASSLQGIFAEAFF. CDR3 nucleotide sequence: TGTGCCAGCAGCTTACAGGGGATATTCGCTGAAGCTTTCTTT.

This clonotype has ten or more counts. The V and J genes are TRBV4-3 and TRBJ2-7, with D maybe TRBD2 (6 bases). Germline values: CDR1 LGHNA, CDR2 YSLEER. Trimming left V 0 bases short and J 5 bases short, with 14 bases between. This CDR3 comprises 15 residues. The CDR3 sequence: CASSQDTGERDEQYF. DNA for the CDR3: TGCGCCAGCAGCCAAGATACGGGAGAAAGGGACGAGCAGTACTTC.